This T cell receptor beta chain stems from a study of metastatic and nonmetastatic thyroid tumors. Study-wide context: Comparison of repertoires was carried out across blood and tumor or nodule tissue from malignant and benign thyroid patients. General observations from the study: According to reports, the diversity of TCR beta was significantly higher in malignant thyroid tumors than in benign nodules, and this held in both blood and tumor samples.

Using MiXCR, TCRdb re-called clones from the PCR reads. The repertoire includes approximately 65,000 clones, about 4% of them detected once, and 20% to 25% sits in the top ten. The CDR3 extends over 15 amino acids. Per germline, CDR1 LNHDA and CDR2 SQIVND (reference sequence). With 4 bases removed from V and 7 bases from J, the gap between germline ends came to 14 bases. No patient had received any treatment before thyroid surgery. This clone showed up just a few times. The antigen is not known. Sequenced input: blood. The J gene is TRBJ1-6, the V gene TRBV19; D uncertain. The TCR sequence derives from a female donor with papillary thyroid cancer or a benign thyroid nodule (not recorded which). Some clones in this sample may be carry-over from other donors' samples. CDR3 sequence (DNA): TGTGCCAGTAGTAATATTCGACGAGAAAATTCACCCCTCCACTTT. Translation: CASSNIRRENSPLHF.